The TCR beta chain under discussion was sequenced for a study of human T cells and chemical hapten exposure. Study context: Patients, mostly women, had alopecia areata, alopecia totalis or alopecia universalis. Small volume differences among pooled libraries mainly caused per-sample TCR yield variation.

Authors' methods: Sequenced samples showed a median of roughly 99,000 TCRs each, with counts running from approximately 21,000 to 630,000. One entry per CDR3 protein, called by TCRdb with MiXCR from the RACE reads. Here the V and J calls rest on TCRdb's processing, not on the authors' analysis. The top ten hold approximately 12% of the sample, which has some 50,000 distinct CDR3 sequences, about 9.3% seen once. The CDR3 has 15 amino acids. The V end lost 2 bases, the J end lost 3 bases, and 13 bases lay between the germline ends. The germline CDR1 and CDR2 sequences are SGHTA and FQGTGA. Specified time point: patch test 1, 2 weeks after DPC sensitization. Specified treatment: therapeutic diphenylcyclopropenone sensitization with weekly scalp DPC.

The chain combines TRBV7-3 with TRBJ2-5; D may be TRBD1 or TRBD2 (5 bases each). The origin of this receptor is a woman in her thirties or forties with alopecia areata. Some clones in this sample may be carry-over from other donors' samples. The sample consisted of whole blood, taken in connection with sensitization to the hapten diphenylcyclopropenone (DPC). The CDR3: CASSLRGRAEETQYF. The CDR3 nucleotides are TGTGCCAGCAGCTTACGGGGACGGGCAGAAGAGACCCAGTACTTC.